A selection of T cell receptor beta chains follows, all from one sample in a study of Tregs in tolerant kidney transplant recipients. The assay was immunoSEQ multiplex PCR, and TCRdb's table has in-frame clones only and misses some. The profile shows roughly 86,000 clones, 80% to 95% of them singletons. Sequenced here: CD4+ T cells from blood (PBMCs), sampled 12 months after the transplant. These receptors were obtained from a human patient who received a combined kidney and bone marrow transplant. The graft donor may account for some of the T cells. Each CDR3 is given with its conserved first and last residue. Part of the rows lack a size; the others show once, few, many or a class for expanded clones.

TRBJ2-7 TRBV5-6 NA 16 CASSYKTSGSSYEQYF
TRBJ1-5 TRBV19 NA 10 CASSSTSQHF
TRBJ2-1 TRBV5-1 NA 14 CASSLQGSFNEQFF
TRBJ2-7 TRBV20-1 NA 10 CSVSGGEQYF
TRBJ2-2 TRBV11-3 NA 13 CASSSTNTGELFF
TRBJ2-2 TRBV19 NA 19 CASSIARGQFLGNTGELFF
TRBJ1-3 TRBV6-1 NA 14 CASSGGASGNTIYF
TRBJ1-5 TRBV19 NA 17 CASSILPRTGGRQPQHF
TRBJ2-1 TRBV5-4 NA 17 CASKSPTSGLIGDEQFF
TRBJ2-7 TRBV28 NA 14 CASSLGQRRYEQYF
TRBJ2-7 TRBV11-3 NA 15 CASSLQGTDSYEQYF
TRBJ1-2 TRBV19 NA 17 CASSIRLGQGGNYGYTF
TRBJ2-1 TRBV5-6 NA 16 CASSSGRTRSTNEQFF
TRBJ2-3 TRBV5-4 NA 15 CASSSAGTRTDTQYF
TRBJ2-3 TRBV5-6 few 11 CASTRGDTQYF
TRBJ2-3 TRBV7-2 NA 12 CASSSRADTQYF
TRBJ2-7 TRBV7-7 NA 13 CASSLGQGNEQYF
TRBJ1-1 TRBV6-4 NA 15 CASSEQGMSGTEAFF
TRBJ2-2 TRBV2 once 16 CASSVGSGGHVGELFF
TRBJ2-3 TRBV9 NA 15 CASSVALRSTDTQYF
TRBJ2-2 TRBV7-9 NA 16 CASSSLLYLAGGELFF
TRBJ2-5 TRBV7-2 NA 15 CASSPGDMPQETQYF
TRBJ2-1 TRBV4-3 NA 15 CASSQRLAAYNEQFF
TRBJ2-3 TRBV30 NA 13 CAWKRKSTDTQYF
TRBJ1-3 TRBV28 few 15 CASSRLQRPGNTIYF
TRBJ2-2 TRBV7-9 NA 17 CASSRGAGTGATGELFF
TRBJ1-2 TRBV6-6 NA 14 CASSPGSGNYGYTF
TRBJ2-7 TRBV4-1 NA 14 CASSQDRSLYEQYF
TRBJ2-7 TRBV5-1 NA 16 CASSSSQTDISYEQYF
TRBJ2-3 TRBV11-3 once 14 CASSLGTGGDTQYF
TRBJ2-1 TRBV4-2 NA 12 CASSPGGFGEVF
TRBJ2-5 TRBV6-5 NA 16 CASSFDPSGGLQKQYF
TRBJ1-5 TRBV21-1 NA 16 CASSLKGGPHNQPQHF
TRBJ1-1 TRBV6-1 NA 13 CASRKGQGFEAFF
TRBJ2-5 TRBV4-3 NA 12 CASSQDRKTQYF
TRBJ2-7 TRBV11-1 once 15 CASSLPGQKSYEQYF
TRBJ2-1 TRBV9 NA 16 CASSVEGGRTYNEQFF
TRBJ1-2 TRBV5-4 NA 14 CASRNYRGAYGYTF
TRBJ2-5 TRBV29-1 NA 15 CSGEGTSGTQETQYF
TRBJ2-2 TRBV2 NA 14 CASKDRVTTGELFF
TRBJ2-5 TRBV7-3 NA 13 CASSWTGGETQYF
TRBJ2-3 TRBV9 NA 18 CASSGKLAGGLGTDTQYF
TRBJ1-1 TRBV5-4 NA 14 CASSSPGAVTEAFF
TRBJ2-7 TRBV12-1 once 14 CASSFAQGLYEQYF
TRBJ1-2 TRBV7-2 NA 15 CASSRETGFDYGYTF
TRBJ2-2 TRBV18 NA 14 CASSPSTATGELFF